This is a list of T cell receptor beta chains from one sample in a study of response to subunit inactivated influenza vaccine. TCRdb reprocessed the RT-PCR reads via MiXCR and lists one record per CDR3 protein. The data show fewer than 750,000 distinct CDR3 sequences, with about 15% seen just once and 11% held by the top ten. Sequences were derived from PBMCs from blood, sampled 11 to 12 days after vaccination. The receptors were gathered from a man aged 50 or older who received an inactivated influenza vaccine. Both conserved end residues are part of each CDR3. A D gene is named only where the DNA matches it firmly. Only some rows state a clone size, as once, few, many or a class for expanded clones.

v_call	clone_size	j_call	d_call	cdr3_nt	cdr3_aa
TRBV7-9	.	TRBJ2-2	.	TGTGCCAGCAGCCCCAGGAGGGAGGCCGGGGAGCTGTTTTTT	CASSPRREAGELFF
TRBV20-1	many	TRBJ2-5	.	TGCAGTGCTAAGGGATACGGTCTCCAAGAGACCCAGTACTTC	CSAKGYGLQETQYF
TRBV21-1	.	TRBJ2-3	.	TGTGCCAGCAGCAAAGGGACTAGCGGGAGGGACACAGATACGCAGTATTTT	CASSKGTSGRDTDTQYF
TRBV10-3	few	TRBJ1-6	.	TGTGCCATCAGCGCACAGGACTCCTATAATTCACCCCTCCACTTT	CAISAQDSYNSPLHF
TRBV12-3/TRBV12-4	few	TRBJ1-3	.	TGTGCCAGCAGCCTCGTTCTCTCTGGAAACACCATATATTTT	CASSLVLSGNTIYF
TRBV7-9	few	TRBJ2-7	.	TGTGCCAGCAGCTTAAAAGCAGGGGAAAAGGAGCAGTACTTC	CASSLKAGEKEQYF
TRBV28	.	TRBJ1-5	.	TGTGCCAGCAGTTTTATGGTACACAACCTCAATCAGCCCCAGCATTTT	CASSFMVHNLNQPQHF
TRBV28	few	TRBJ2-7	.	TGTGCCAGCAGTTTTCAGTGGACGGATAATTCCTACGAGCAGTACTTC	CASSFQWTDNSYEQYF
TRBV24-1	.	TRBJ2-1	TRBD2	TGTGCCACCAGTGATTGGGCTAGCGGGAGAAATGAGCAGTTCTTC	CATSDWASGRNEQFF
TRBV30	few	TRBJ2-5	.	TGTGCCGGAGGGGGTAGTTTTATAGAGACCCAGTACTTC	CAGGGSFIETQYF
TRBV9	few	TRBJ2-3	TRBD2	TGTGCCAGCAGCGTAGTCCTAGCGGGCCACACAGATACGCAGTATTTT	CASSVVLAGHTDTQYF
TRBV2	many	TRBJ1-1	.	TGTGCCAGCAGTGATCATGGGGGTACTGAAGCTTTCTTT	CASSDHGGTEAFF
TRBV19	few	TRBJ1-5	.	TGTGCCAGTAGTAGATACATGTTATGGCATCAGCCCCAGCATTTT	CASSRYMLWHQPQHF
TRBV2	.	TRBJ2-1	.	TGTGCCAGCGTTACAGGAGAGCAGTTCTTC	CASVTGEQFF
TRBV5-1	few	TRBJ1-1	.	TGCGCCAGCAGCTGGGGTTCGGGCACGAACACTGAAGCTTTCTTT	CASSWGSGTNTEAFF
TRBV20-1	many	TRBJ2-3	TRBD2	TGCAGTGCTAGATCACTAGCGGAAATCACAGATACGCAGTATTTT	CSARSLAEITDTQYF
TRBV5-1	few	TRBJ2-1	.	TGCGCCAGCAGCTGGGGGAGGACTGGTAGCTCCTACAATGAGCAGTTCTTC	CASSWGRTGSSYNEQFF
TRBV28	.	TRBJ2-4	.	TGTGCCAGCAGACCCCGAGACGGGGCCAAAAACATTCAGTACTTC	CASRPRDGAKNIQYF
TRBV6-1	.	TRBJ2-7	.	TGTGCCAGCAGAAGGGACAGCGGGACATATGAGCAGTACTTC	CASRRDSGTYEQYF
TRBV4-3	.	TRBJ1-4	.	TGCGCCAGCAGCCGTTACCGGGTCCTGGGGATTGCAACTAATGAAAAACTGTTTTTT	CASSRYRVLGIATNEKLFF
TRBV20-1	.	TRBJ2-3	.	TGCAGTGCTAGAGATGTGGGAGATACGCAGTATTTT	CSARDVGDTQYF
TRBV2	.	TRBJ1-4	.	TGTGCCAGCAGATCCAGTACCTCGTTTTTT	CASRSSTSFF
TRBV7-3	.	TRBJ2-1	TRBD2	TGTGCCAGCAGGAGTCACGGGAGGGAGTTCTCCTACAATGAGCAGTTCTTC	CASRSHGREFSYNEQFF
TRBV5-1	.	TRBJ1-1	.	TGCGCCAGCAGCTTGGGGGCGTCAAGCCTTTTTGAAGCTTTCTTT	CASSLGASSLFEAFF
TRBV6-1	.	TRBJ2-1	.	TGTGCCAGCAGCCCCCGGCTAGTAAATGAGCAGTTCTTC	CASSPRLVNEQFF
TRBV7-9	.	TRBJ2-5	TRBD2	TGTGCCAGCAGCCGCACTAGCGGGAGGGTCGGAGAGACCCAGTACTTC	CASSRTSGRVGETQYF
TRBV9	many	TRBJ2-1	TRBD1	TGTGCCAGCAGCGCCGGGACAGGGGCCAATGAGCAGTTCTTC	CASSAGTGANEQFF
TRBV6-2/TRBV6-3	few	TRBJ2-1	.	TGTGCCAGCAGTTACTACGGGAGCTCCTACAATGAGCAGTTCTTC	CASSYYGSSYNEQFF